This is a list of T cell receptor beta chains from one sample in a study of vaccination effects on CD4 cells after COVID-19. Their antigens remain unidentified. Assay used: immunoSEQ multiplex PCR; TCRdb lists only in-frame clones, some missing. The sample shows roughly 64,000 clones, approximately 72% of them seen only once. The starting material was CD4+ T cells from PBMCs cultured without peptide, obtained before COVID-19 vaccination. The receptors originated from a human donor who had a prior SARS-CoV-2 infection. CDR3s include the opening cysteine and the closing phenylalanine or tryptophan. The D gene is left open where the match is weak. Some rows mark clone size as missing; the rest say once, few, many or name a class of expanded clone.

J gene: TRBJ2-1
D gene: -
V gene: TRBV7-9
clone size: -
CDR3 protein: CASSSRQGVYNEQFF
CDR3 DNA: TGTGCCAGCAGCTCCCGGCAGGGTGTTTACAATGAGCAGTTCTTC

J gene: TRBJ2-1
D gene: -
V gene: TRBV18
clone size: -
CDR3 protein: CASSPNRPGSYNEQFF
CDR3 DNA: TGTGCCAGCTCACCAAATAGGCCCGGATCCTACAATGAGCAGTTCTTC

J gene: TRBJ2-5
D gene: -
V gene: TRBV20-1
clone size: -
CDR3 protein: CSASYLVARETQYF
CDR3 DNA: TGCAGTGCTAGTTACCTAGTGGCGCGGGAGACCCAGTACTTC

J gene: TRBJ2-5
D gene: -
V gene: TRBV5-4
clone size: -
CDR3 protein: CASSSYTSRETQYF
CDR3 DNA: TGTGCCAGCAGCTCGTACACATCCAGGGAGACCCAGTACTTC

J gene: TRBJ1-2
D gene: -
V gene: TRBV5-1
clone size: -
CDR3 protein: CASRPGDYGYTF
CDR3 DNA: TGCGCCAGCAGACCAGGGGACTATGGCTACACCTTC

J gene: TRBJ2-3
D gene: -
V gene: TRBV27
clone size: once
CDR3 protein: CASTSLIASHTDTQYF
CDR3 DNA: TGTGCCAGCACTTCCCTTATTGCCAGCCACACAGATACGCAGTATTTT

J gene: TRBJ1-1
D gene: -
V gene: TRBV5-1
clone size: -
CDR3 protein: CASSLVTTGNTEAFF
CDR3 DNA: TGCGCCAGCAGCTTGGTAACGACAGGCAACACTGAAGCTTTCTTT

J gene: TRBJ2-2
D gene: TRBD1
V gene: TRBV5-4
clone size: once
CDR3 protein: CASSPPYQGAGGELFF
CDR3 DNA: TGTGCCAGCAGCCCCCCTTACCAGGGGGCCGGCGGGGAGCTGTTTTTT

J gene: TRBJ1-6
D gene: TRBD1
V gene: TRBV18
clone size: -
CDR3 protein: CASSPNRGEALHF
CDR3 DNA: TGTGCCAGCTCACCGAACAGGGGCGAGGCCCTCCACTTT

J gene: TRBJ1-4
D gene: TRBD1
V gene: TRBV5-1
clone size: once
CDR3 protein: CASSLEGQGHEKLFF
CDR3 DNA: TGCGCCAGCAGCTTGGAGGGACAGGGGCATGAAAAACTGTTTTTT

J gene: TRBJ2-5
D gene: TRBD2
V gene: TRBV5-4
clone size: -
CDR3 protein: CASTRGGGGKETQYF
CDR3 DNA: TGTGCCAGCACCCGCGGGGGGGGCGGAAAAGAGACCCAGTACTTC

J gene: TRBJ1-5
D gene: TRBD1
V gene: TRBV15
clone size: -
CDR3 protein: CATSRDVFEDRGKQPQHF
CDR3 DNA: TGTGCCACCAGCAGAGATGTCTTTGAGGACAGGGGGAAACAGCCCCAGCATTTT

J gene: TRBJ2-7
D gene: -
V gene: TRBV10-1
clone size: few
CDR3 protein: CASSNPEQYF
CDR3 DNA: TGCGCCAGCAGTAATCCCGAGCAGTACTTC

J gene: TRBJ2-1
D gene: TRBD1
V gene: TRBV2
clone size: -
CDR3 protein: CASNQDRPNEQFF
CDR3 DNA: TGTGCCAGCAACCAGGACAGGCCCAATGAGCAGTTCTTC

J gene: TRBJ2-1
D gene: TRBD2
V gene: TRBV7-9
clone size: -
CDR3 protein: CASRKAGDYNEQFF
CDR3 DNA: TGTGCCAGCAGGAAAGCGGGAGACTACAATGAGCAGTTCTTC

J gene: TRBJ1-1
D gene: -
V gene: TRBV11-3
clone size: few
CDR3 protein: CASSINTGRPEAFF
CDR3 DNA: TGTGCCAGCAGCATCAATACAGGGAGGCCAGAAGCTTTCTTT

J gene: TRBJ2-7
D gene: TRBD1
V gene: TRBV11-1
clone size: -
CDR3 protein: CASTDRQGTYEQYF
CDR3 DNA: TGTGCCAGCACCGACCGACAGGGTACCTACGAGCAGTACTTC

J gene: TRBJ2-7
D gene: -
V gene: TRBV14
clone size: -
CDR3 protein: CASSQDPRTVYEQYF
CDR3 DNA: TGTGCCAGCAGCCAAGATCCAAGGACAGTCTACGAGCAGTACTTC

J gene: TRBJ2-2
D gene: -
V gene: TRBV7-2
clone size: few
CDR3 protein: CASSSFSGGNTGELFF
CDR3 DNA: TGTGCCAGCAGCTCATTTAGCGGAGGAAACACCGGGGAGCTGTTTTTT

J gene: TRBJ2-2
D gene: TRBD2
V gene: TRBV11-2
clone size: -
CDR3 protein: CASSRTSGRAGELFF
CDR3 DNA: TGTGCCAGCAGCCGGACTAGCGGGAGGGCCGGGGAGCTGTTTTTT

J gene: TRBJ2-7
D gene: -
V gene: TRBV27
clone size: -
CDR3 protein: CASSRTGKPYEQYF
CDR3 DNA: TGTGCCAGCAGTCGAACGGGAAAGCCCTACGAGCAGTACTTC

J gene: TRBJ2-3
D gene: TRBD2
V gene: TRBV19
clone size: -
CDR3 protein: CASSMFGLAGAGDTQYF
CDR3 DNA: TGTGCCAGTAGTATGTTCGGACTAGCGGGAGCAGGAGATACGCAGTATTTT

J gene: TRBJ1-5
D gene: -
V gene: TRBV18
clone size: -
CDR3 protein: CASSPYGANSNQPQHF
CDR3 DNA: TGTGCCAGCTCACCCTACGGCGCAAATAGCAATCAGCCCCAGCATTTT

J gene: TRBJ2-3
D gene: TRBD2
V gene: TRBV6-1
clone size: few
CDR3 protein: CASSEHPGGLDTQYF
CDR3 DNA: TGTGCCAGCAGTGAACACCCGGGGGGGTTGGATACGCAGTATTTT

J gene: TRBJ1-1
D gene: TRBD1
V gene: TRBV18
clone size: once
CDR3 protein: CASSHGGTANTEAFF
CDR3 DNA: TGTGCCAGCTCACACGGTGGGACAGCGAACACTGAAGCTTTCTTT

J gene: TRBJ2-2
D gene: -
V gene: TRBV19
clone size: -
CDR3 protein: CASISGIGFSGELFF
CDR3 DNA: TGTGCCAGTATTTCCGGCATTGGGTTTTCGGGGGAGCTGTTTTTT

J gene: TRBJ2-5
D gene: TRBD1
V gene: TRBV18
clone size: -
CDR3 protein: CASSTGTGGETQYF
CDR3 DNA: TGTGCCAGCTCAACCGGGACAGGGGGGGAGACCCAGTACTTC

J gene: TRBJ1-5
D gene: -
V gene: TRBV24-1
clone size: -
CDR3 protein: CATSDRGVRYSNQPQHF
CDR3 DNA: TGTGCCACCAGTGACAGAGGCGTACGATATAGCAATCAGCCCCAGCATTTT

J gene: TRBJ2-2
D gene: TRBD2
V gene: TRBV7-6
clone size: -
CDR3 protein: CASNPSWGGLTGELFF
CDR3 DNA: TGTGCCAGCAACCCGAGTTGGGGAGGGCTGACCGGGGAGCTGTTTTTT

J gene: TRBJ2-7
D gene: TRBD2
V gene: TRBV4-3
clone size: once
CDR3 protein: CASSQTTSGLYEQYF
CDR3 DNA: TGCGCCAGCAGCCAAACGACTAGCGGACTCTACGAGCAGTACTTC

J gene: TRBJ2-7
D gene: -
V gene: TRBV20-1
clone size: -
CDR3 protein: CSAKTRGEQYF
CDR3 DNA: TGCAGTGCCAAGACTAGAGGCGAGCAGTACTTC

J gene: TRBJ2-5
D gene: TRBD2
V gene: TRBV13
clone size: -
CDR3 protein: CASSFPLVAGVQETQYF
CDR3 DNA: TGTGCCAGCAGCTTCCCCCTGGTAGCGGGGGTACAAGAGACCCAGTACTTC

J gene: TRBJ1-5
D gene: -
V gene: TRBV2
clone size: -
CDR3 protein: CASSDSGNQPQHF
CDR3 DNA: TGTGCCAGCAGTGACAGCGGCAATCAGCCCCAGCATTTT

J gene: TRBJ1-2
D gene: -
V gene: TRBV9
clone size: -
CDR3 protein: CASSVDINYGYTF
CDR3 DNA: TGTGCCAGCAGCGTGGACATTAACTATGGCTACACCTTC

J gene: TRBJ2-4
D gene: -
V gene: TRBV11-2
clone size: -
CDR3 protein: CASSATPWAGDKNIQYF
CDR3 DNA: TGTGCCAGCAGCGCGACCCCTTGGGCGGGTGACAAAAACATTCAGTACTTC

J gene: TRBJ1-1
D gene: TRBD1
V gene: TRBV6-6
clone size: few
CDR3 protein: CASSPTTGSAFF
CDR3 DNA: TGTGCCAGCAGTCCCACGACAGGGTCGGCTTTCTTT

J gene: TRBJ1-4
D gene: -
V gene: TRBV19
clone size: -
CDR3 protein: CASSIYSGAEKLFF
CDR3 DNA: TGTGCCAGTAGTATTTATTCAGGGGCTGAAAAACTGTTTTTT

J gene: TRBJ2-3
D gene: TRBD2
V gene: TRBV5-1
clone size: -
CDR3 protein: CASSYGGATTTDTQYF
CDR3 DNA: TGCGCCAGCAGCTACGGGGGGGCTACGACAACGGATACGCAGTATTTT

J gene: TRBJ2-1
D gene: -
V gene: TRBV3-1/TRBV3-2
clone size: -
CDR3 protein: CASSLYNEQFF
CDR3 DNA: TGTGCCAGCAGCCTCTACAATGAGCAGTTCTTC

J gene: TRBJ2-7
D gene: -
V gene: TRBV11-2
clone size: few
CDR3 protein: CASSLAGGLYEQYF
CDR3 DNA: TGTGCCAGCAGCTTAGCTGGGGGCCTCTACGAGCAGTACTTC

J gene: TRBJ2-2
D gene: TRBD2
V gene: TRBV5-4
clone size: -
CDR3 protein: CASSPPGLANTGELFF
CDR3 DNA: TGTGCCAGCAGCCCGCCGGGACTAGCGAATACCGGGGAGCTGTTTTTT

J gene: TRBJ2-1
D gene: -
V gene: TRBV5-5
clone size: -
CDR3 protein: CASSSRAGPYNEQFF
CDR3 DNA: TGTGCCAGCAGCTCGAGGGCGGGACCCTACAATGAGCAGTTCTTC